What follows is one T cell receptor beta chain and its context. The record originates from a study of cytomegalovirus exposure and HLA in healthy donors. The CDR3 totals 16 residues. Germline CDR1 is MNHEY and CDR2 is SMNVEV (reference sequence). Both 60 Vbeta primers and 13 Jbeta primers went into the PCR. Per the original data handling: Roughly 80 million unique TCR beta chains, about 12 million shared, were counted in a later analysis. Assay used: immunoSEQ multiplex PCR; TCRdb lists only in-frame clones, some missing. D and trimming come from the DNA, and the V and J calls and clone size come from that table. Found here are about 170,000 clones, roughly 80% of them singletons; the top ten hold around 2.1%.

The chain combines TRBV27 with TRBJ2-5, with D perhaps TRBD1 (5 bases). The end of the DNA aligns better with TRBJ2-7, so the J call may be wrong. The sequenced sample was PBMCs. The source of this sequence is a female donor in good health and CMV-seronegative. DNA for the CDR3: TGTGCCAGCAGTCCCTCTTTGGGGCCTATCTCCTACGAGCAGTACTTC. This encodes CASSPSLGPISYEQYF.